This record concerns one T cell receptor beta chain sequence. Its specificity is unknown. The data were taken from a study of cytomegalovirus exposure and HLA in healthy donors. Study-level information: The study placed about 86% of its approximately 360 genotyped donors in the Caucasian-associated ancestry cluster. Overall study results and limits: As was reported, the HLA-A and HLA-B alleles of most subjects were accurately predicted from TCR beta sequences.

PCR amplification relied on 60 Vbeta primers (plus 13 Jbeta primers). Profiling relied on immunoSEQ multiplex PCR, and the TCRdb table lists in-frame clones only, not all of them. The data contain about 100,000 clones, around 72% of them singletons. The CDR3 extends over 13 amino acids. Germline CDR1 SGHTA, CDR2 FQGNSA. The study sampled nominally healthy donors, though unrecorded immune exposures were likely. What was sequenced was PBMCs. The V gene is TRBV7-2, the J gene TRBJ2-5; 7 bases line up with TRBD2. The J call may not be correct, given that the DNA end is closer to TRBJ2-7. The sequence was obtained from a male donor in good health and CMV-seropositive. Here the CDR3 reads CASSLGLASEQYF. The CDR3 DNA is TGTGCCAGCAGCTTAGGACTAGCATCCGAGCAGTACTTC.